The sequence of this T cell receptor beta chain was determined in a study of control samples from healthy donors and cancer patients. The method was immunoSEQ multiplex PCR; TCRdb's version includes in-frame clones alone and lacks a portion of them. This sample has about 96,000 clones, with more than 80% found just once. The V gene lost 2 bases and the J gene lost 0 bases, with 7 bases spanning the gap. This CDR3 contains 14 residues. Germline lookup yields CDR1 MNHNY and CDR2 SVGAGI (reference sequence). The receptor comes from a man between 18 and 35 years old in good health. The V call is TRBV6-6, the J call TRBJ1-1; the D gene is possibly TRBD1 (6 bases). The sample comprised blood. DNA of the CDR3: TGTGCCAGCAGTTACGGACAGATGAACACTGAAGCTTTCTTT. Its protein product is CASSYGQMNTEAFF.